These 19 T cell receptor beta chains share one sample of origin, sequenced in a study of spatial heterogeneity in lung cancer. Time point defined: sample taken at primary tumor resection. TCRdb re-analysed the 5' RACE reads in MiXCR, keeping a single row per CDR3 protein. The sample gives about 23,000 distinct CDR3 sequences, around 4.6% of which show up once; more than 4% is in the top ten. The sample was PBMCs, taken at surgery. These receptors were obtained from a male donor with early-stage non-small cell lung cancer.

This clonotype was recorded at least ten times. The rearrangement uses TRBV30 and TRBJ2-5, with unresolved D. This CDR3 region has 13 residues. The ends were cut back, 0 bases at V and 4 bases at J, with 9 bases in the middle. Per germline, CDR1 GTSNPN and CDR2 SVGIG (reference sequence). The CDR3 nucleotides are TGTGCCTGGAGTGTCAAGGGTGGAGAGACCCAGTACTTC. Residues: CAWSVKGGETQYF.

This clonotype has at least ten counts. The chain carries TRBV7-2 and TRBJ2-2, with D possibly being TRBD2 (5 bases). The length of the CDR3 is 15 residues. V was clipped by 3 bases and J by 5 bases, with 13 bases between them. Germline V gene lookup returns CDR1 SGHTA and CDR2 FQGNSA. The CDR3 nucleotides read TGTGCCAGCAGCTTCCAGGACTGGCCAACCGGGGAGCTGTTTTTT. Amino acid sequence: CASSFQDWPTGELFF.

This clonotype was seen repeatedly, ten times or more. The gene calls are TRBV5-1 and TRBJ1-1; unclear D gene. V gave up 0 bases and J gave up 5 bases, with 8 bases separating them. The CDR3 runs 13 residues. The V gene's germline CDR1 is SGHRS and CDR2 YFSETQ. This CDR3 is CASSLEGTTEAFF. The CDR3 region has the DNA TGCGCCAGCAGCTTGGAGGGTACTACTGAAGCTTTCTTT.

This clonotype was seen a handful of times. V and J are TRBV10-3 and TRBJ2-1, with 10 nucleotides matching TRBD1. Germline lookup yields CDR1 ENHRY and CDR2 SYGVKD. V dropped 6 bases and J dropped 9; count of bases not matched to a gene: 8. The CDR3 covers 14 residues. CDR3 sequence reads: CAISGTGAYGEQFF. The CDR3, as DNA: TGTGCCATCAGCGGGACAGGGGCTTACGGTGAGCAGTTCTTC.

This clonotype was seen ten or more times. The V gene is TRBV5-4, the J gene TRBJ2-1; 12 positions agree with TRBD2. Losses at the gene ends were 9 bases for V and 9 bases for J; bases not matched to a gene: 13. This CDR3 has 15 residues. CDR1 and CDR2 (germline): SGHNT, YYREEE (reference sequence). CDR3 coding DNA: TGTGCCACCACCATCACTAGCGGGGGGTCGGGTGAGCAGTTCTTC. It translates to CATTITSGGSGEQFF.

Ten or more counts support this clonotype. The rearrangement uses TRBV4-1 and TRBJ1-4; D is uncertain. V lost 1 base, J lost 7 bases, and 7 bases lay in between. CDR3 length equals 13 residues. CDR1 and CDR2 (germline): MGHRA, YSYEKL. Here the CDR3 DNA reads TGCGCCAGCAGCCAAGGGTTTTCTGAAAAACTGTTTTTT. Its translation: CASSQGFSEKLFF.

In this sample, this clonotype turned up many times. The rearrangement joins TRBV20-1 to TRBJ2-7; TRBD1 might be the D (6 bases). V was cut by 2 bases and J by 1 base, with 6 bases left in between. The CDR3 is 12 amino acids. CDR1 and CDR2 (germline): DFQATT, SNEGSKA (reference sequence). Here the CDR3 DNA reads TGCAGTGCTAGACAGGGGTCCTACGAGCAGTACTTC. Translation: CSARQGSYEQYF.

This clonotype occurred many times. The chain is built from TRBV3-1 and TRBJ2-3, with D possibly TRBD1 on 6 matching bases. V lost 1 base, J lost 4 bases, and 12 bases lay in between. This CDR3 contains 15 residues. Germline-derived CDR1 and CDR2 are LGHDT and YNNKEL (reference sequence). The CDR3 nucleotides are TGTGCCAGCAGCCAAGCGAGGGGGACCGCAGATACGCAGTATTTT. It is translated as CASSQARGTADTQYF.

In this sample, this clonotype turned up many times. CDR3 loop: CASSEPQGGSYEQYF. In nucleotides, the CDR3 is TGCGCCAGCAGTGAGCCACAAGGCGGCTCCTACGAGCAGTACTTC. This sequence joins TRBV10-2 and TRBJ2-7; D uncertain. V was cut by 2 bases and J by 0 bases, with 11 bases left in between. CDR3 length: 15 residues. The germline CDR1 and CDR2 sequences are WSHSY and SAAADI.

This clonotype was seen ten or more times. This chain uses TRBV27 with TRBJ2-7; 8 bases match TRBD1. V lost 6 bases, J lost 4 bases, and 11 bases stayed unmatched. The CDR3 spans 15 residues. The germline V gene has CDR1 MNHEY and CDR2 SMNVEV (reference sequence). The CDR3 is CASRRSGQAGYEQYF. For the CDR3, the DNA is TGTGCCAGCAGAAGATCGGGACAGGCTGGTTACGAGCAGTACTTC.

This clonotype was counted ten times or more. This chain connects TRBV13 to TRBJ2-5, with 7 bases aligning to TRBD1. V gave up 3 bases and J gave up 5 bases; unmatched junction bases: 9. Germline V lookup: CDR1 PRHDT, CDR2 FYEKMQ (reference sequence). This CDR3 has 15 residues. CDR3: CASSFRQGRAETQYF. The CDR3 nucleotides read TGTGCCAGCAGCTTCCGACAGGGAAGGGCCGAGACCCAGTACTTC. Looking up the rest from reference TRBV13 and TRBJ2-5 gives the full variable domain: AAGVIQSPRHLIKEKRETATLKCYPIPRHDTVYWYQQGPGQDPQFLISFYEKMQSDKGSIPDRFSAQQFSDYHSELNMSSLELGDSALYFCASSFRQGRAETQYFGPGTRLLVL.

This clonotype has at least ten counts. The rearrangement uses TRBV28 and TRBJ1-4; TRBD1 might be the D (5 bases). The CDR3 has 14 residues. Germline V gene sequence: CDR1 MDHEN, CDR2 SYDVKM. With 1 base removed from V and 8 bases from J, the gap between germline ends came to 11 bases. This chain's CDR3 is CASSLLFGGEKLFF. The CDR3 DNA reads as TGTGCCAGCAGTTTATTGTTCGGGGGGGAAAAACTGTTTTTT. The full variable domain, rest sourced from reference TRBV28 and TRBJ1-4, is DVKVTQSSRYLVKRTGEKVFLECVQDMDHENMFWYRQDPGLGLRLIYFSYDVKMKEKGDIPEGYSVSREKKERFSLILESASTNQTSMYLCASSLLFGGEKLFFGSGTQLSVL.

A word on this clonotype: A much larger clone lies a single base off, so this may be a read error. This chain connects TRBV2 to TRBJ2-1; D could derive from TRBD1 or TRBD2 (5 bases each). The V gene lost 8 bases and the J gene lost 3 bases, with 17 bases spanning the gap. The CDR3 has 15 amino acids. CDR1 and CDR2 (germline): SNHLY, FYNNEI. In DNA form, the CDR3 reads TGTGCCAGCTGTGGATGGGGACCAGGCTACAATGAGCAGTTCTTC. Its protein is CASCGWGPGYNEQFF.

This clonotype was recorded only once. The rearrangement uses TRBV12-3 or TRBV12-4 and TRBJ1-5; no clear D. This CDR3 spans 15 amino acids. Trimming removed 6 bases at V and 0 bases at J, with 12 bases between. The CDR3 nucleotides are TGTGCCAGCAGCTCGATGGGATTTAGCAATCAGCCCCAGCATTTT. This gives the protein CASSSMGFSNQPQHF.

This clonotype has just a few counts. The chain combines TRBV5-1 with TRBJ1-6; D may be TRBD1 (5 bases). CDR1 is SGHRS and CDR2 is YFSETQ in the germline V gene. V lost 4 bases, J lost 9 bases, and 20 bases lay in between. The CDR3 sequence is 16 residues long. The CDR3 loop reads CASSQGGAAGGSPLHF. The CDR3 DNA sequence: TGCGCCAGCAGCCAGGGCGGGGCCGCAGGAGGTTCACCCCTCCACTTT.

This clonotype was seen at least ten times. V is TRBV5-6 and J is TRBJ2-7; 12 bases are shared with TRBD1. The trim removed 3 bases at V and 6 bases at J, leaving 7 bases unmatched. The germline gives CDR1 SGHDT, CDR2 YYEEEE. The CDR3 extends over 15 amino acids. This CDR3 reads CASSSRDRGPFEQYF. The DNA of the CDR3 is TGTGCCAGCAGCTCCCGGGACAGGGGGCCTTTCGAGCAGTACTTC.

This clonotype showed up many times. This chain connects TRBV29-1 to TRBJ1-1, with 7 bases matching TRBD1. CDR1 and CDR2 from the germline V gene are SQVTM and ANQGSEA. With 7 bases clipped from V and 6 bases from J, the junction kept 2 bases outside the gene matches. The CDR3 loop spans 10 amino acids. The CDR3 loop reads CSAQGSEAFF. DNA of the CDR3: TGCAGCGCACAGGGGTCTGAAGCTTTCTTT.

There are many counts of this clonotype. The rearrangement links TRBV14 to TRBJ1-2; D is uncertain. This CDR3 is 15 amino acids long. CDR1 and CDR2 from the germline V gene are SGHDN and FVKESK. V was clipped by 1 base and J by 0 bases, with 9 bases between them. Written as DNA, the CDR3 is TGTGCCAGCAGCCAAGTAGCTACGGCTAACTATGGCTACACCTTC. Encoded protein: CASSQVATANYGYTF.

This clonotype was counted at least ten times. CDR3 in amino acids: CATSRTGGHEQYF. The CDR3 nucleotides read TGTGCCACCAGCAGGACAGGTGGCCACGAGCAGTACTTC. The chain links TRBV15 to TRBJ2-7, with D perhaps TRBD1 (6 bases). CDR3 size: 13 residues. Germline values: CDR1 LNHNV, CDR2 YYDKDF (reference sequence). The V gene lost 3 bases and the J gene lost 5 bases, with 11 bases spanning the gap.